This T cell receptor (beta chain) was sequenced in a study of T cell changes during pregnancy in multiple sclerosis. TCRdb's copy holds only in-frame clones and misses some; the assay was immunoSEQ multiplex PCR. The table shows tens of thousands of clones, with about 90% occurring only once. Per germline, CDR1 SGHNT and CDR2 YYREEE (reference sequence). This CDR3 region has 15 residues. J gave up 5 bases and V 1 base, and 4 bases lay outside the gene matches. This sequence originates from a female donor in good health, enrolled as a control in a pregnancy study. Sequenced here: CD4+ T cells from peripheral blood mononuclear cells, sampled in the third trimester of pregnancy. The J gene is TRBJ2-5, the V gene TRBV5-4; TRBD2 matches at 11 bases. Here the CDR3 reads CASSLPGTSGETQYF. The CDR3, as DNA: TGTGCCAGCAGCTTGCCCGGGACTAGCGGTGAGACCCAGTACTTC.